Listed here are 12 T cell receptor beta chains from one sample, sequenced in a study of CD8+CD57+ T cells in acquired aplastic anemia. The study profiled TCR beta VDJ and CDR3 using genomic DNA as template. TCRdb passed the reads through MiXCR, listing each CDR3 protein once. The profile shows around 210,000 distinct CDR3 sequences, over 55% of them singletons. Flow cytometry had shown expanded CD8+CD57+ cells in the patients chosen for sequencing. Sequencing was done on a sample of sorted CD4+, CD8+, or CD8+CD57+ T cells (not recorded which) from PBMCs. These TCRs come from a human donor with aplastic anemia.

This chain joins TRBV12-3 or TRBV12-4 and TRBJ2-7; 7 bases are a match to TRBD1. This CDR3 contains 14 residues. Trimming at V came to 9 bases and at J to 1 base, leaving 9 bases not matched to a gene. The chain's CDR3 is CASSKPGQSYEQYF. CDR3 in DNA: TGTGCCAGTAGTAAACCGGGACAGTCCTACGAGCAGTACTTC.

Ten or more counts support this clonotype. The CDR3 spells CASSEYTFSYEQYF. As DNA, the CDR3 is TGTGCCAGCAGTGAATACACCTTTAGCTACGAGCAGTACTTC. The gene calls are TRBV2 and TRBJ2-7, with unresolved D. Germline values: CDR1 SNHLY, CDR2 FYNNEI. The germline V and J ends were trimmed by 2 bases and 3 bases, with 11 bases remaining between them. The CDR3 totals 14 residues. The full variable domain, with the rest looked up from reference TRBV2 and TRBJ2-7, is EPEVTQTPSHQVTQMGQEVILRCVPISNHLYFYWYRQILGQKVEFLVSFYNNEISEKSEIFDDQFSVERPDGSNFTLKIRSTKLEDSAMYFCASSEYTFSYEQYFGPGTRLTVT.

This clonotype was seen repeatedly, ten times or more. The chain combines TRBV7-6 with TRBJ1-1; possibly TRBD1 for D (5 bases). V shed 8 bases and J shed 1 base, with 11 bases lying between them. The CDR3 is made up of 13 amino acids. The germline CDR1 and CDR2 sequences are SGHVS and FNYEAQ. The CDR3 region is CASRLGGNTEAFF. CDR3 nucleotides: TGTGCCAGCCGCCTCGGGGGGAACACTGAAGCTTTCTTT. Drawing the rest from reference TRBV7-6 and TRBJ1-1, the complete variable domain is GAGVSQSPRYKVTKRGQDVALRCDPISGHVSLYWYRQALGQGPEFLTYFNYEAQQDKSGLPNDRFSAERPEGSISTLTIQRTEQRDSAMYRCASRLGGNTEAFFGQGTRLTVV.

Of note for this clonotype: The CDR3 end shows no conserved phenylalanine or tryptophan, and so a read error is likely. This rearrangement joins TRBV7-9 to TRBJ2-7, with 7 bases matching TRBD2. The trim removed 5 bases at V and 2 bases at J, leaving 12 bases unmatched. There are 16 residues in the CDR3. The germline V gene has CDR1 SEHNR and CDR2 FQNEAQ (reference sequence). CDR3 loop: CASSPTERDTPYEQYS. The CDR3 DNA follows: TGTGCCAGCAGCCCGACTGAGCGGGATACCCCCTACGAGCAGTACTCC.

The chain links TRBV9 to TRBJ1-2; 7 bases are shared with TRBD1. This CDR3 has 14 amino acids. Germline loops: CDR1 SGDLS, CDR2 YYNGEE. Germline trimming cut 4 bases from V and 6 bases from J; bases unmatched to any gene: 9. This chain's CDR3 is CASSLDRVNDGYTF. The CDR3 coding sequence is TGTGCCAGCAGCCTAGACAGGGTCAATGATGGCTACACCTTC.

The V call is TRBV7-2, the J call TRBJ1-1, with a tentative D call TRBD1 (5 bases). Per the germline V gene, CDR1 is SGHTA and CDR2 is FQGNSA. Trimming took off 1 base at V and 0 bases at J, with 9 bases between the two ends. This CDR3 has 15 residues. CDR3 nucleotides: TGTGCCAGCAGCTTAGGTTGGGGGGTGAACACTGAAGCTTTCTTT. As protein: CASSLGWGVNTEAFF.

Concerning this clonotype itself: The CDR3 does not end in the conserved phenylalanine or tryptophan, so this is likely a read error. No DNA is shown, since the ends of the CDR3 on it are uncertain; the CDR3 is the one TCRdb lists. The V and J genes are TRBV20-1 and TRBJ1-1; the DNA was not compared with TRBD1, the D call given in the table. Looked up from germline, CDR1 is DFQATT and CDR2 is SNEGSKA (reference sequence). The CDR3 totals 12 residues, both ends included. The chain's CDR3 is CSARQDSGKAVV.

This clonotype was observed a few times. This chain connects TRBV10-3 to TRBJ2-7; TRBD1 agrees at 9 bases. The CDR3 totals 15 residues. Germline V CDR1 and CDR2: ENHRY, SYGVKD. V dropped 2 bases and J dropped 4; count of bases not matched to a gene: 6. The CDR3 region is CAISEAGQGGYEQYF. Here the CDR3 DNA reads TGTGCCATCAGTGAGGCGGGACAGGGCGGGTACGAGCAGTACTTC.

The CDR3 sequence: CASSFDRVGYTF. CDR3 bases: TGTGCCAGCAGTTTCGACAGGGTTGGCTACACCTTC. The chain is built from TRBV6-5 and TRBJ1-2; 7 bases line up with TRBD1. With V trimmed by 4 bases and J by 7 bases, 3 bases remained unmatched. The germline V gene has CDR1 MNHEY and CDR2 SVGAGI. The CDR3 spans 12 residues.

The rearrangement joins TRBV25-1 to TRBJ2-5; no firm D call. Trimming removed 4 bases at V and 1 base at J, with 7 bases between. CDR1 MGHDK and CDR2 SYGVNS come from the germline V gene. The CDR3 has 13 residues. CDR3 in amino acids: CASSGTVQETQYF. CDR3 nucleotide sequence: TGTGCCAGCAGTGGTACAGTCCAAGAGACCCAGTACTTC.

This clonotype was counted between two and nine times. The chain is built from TRBV29-1 and TRBJ2-1, with D unresolved. Trimming cost V 8 bases and J 10 bases, with 18 bases left between them. CDR1 is SQVTM, CDR2 ANQGSEA, per germline. The CDR3 is 12 residues long. The CDR3 loop is CSLGPLLQEQFF. CDR3 bases: TGCAGCTTAGGGCCTTTACTTCAGGAGCAGTTCTTC.

Note on this clonotype: The CDR3 does not end in the conserved phenylalanine or tryptophan, so this is likely a read error. The gene calls are TRBV29-1 and TRBJ1-2, with a tentative D call TRBD1 (5 bases). This CDR3 region has 13 residues. CDR1 and CDR2 (germline): SQVTM, ANQGSEA. Trimming shortened V by 7 bases and J by 8 bases, and 20 bases separated the two germline ends. The CDR3 DNA sequence: TGCAGCGCTAGGGTAGGGTTAACAGGAGGCTACACCCTC. This translates into CSARVGLTGGYTL.